The entry below describes one TCR beta chain. These data originate in a study of Ad26.COV2.S vaccination and SARS-CoV-2 variants. Turning to the study itself: This donor came from the COV1001 trial of Ad26.COV2.S.

Using immunoSEQ multiplex PCR, the repertoire was profiled, and TCRdb retains in-frame clones only, with some absent. The data hold about 330,000 clones, with roughly 90% observed a single time. Treatment given: some 19 received Ad26.COV2.S at low or high dose, single or two shots; 5 received placebo; per-sample allocation not given. Sampling was done on day 63 after the first vaccine or placebo injection. The material was peripheral blood, obtained in a trial of Ad26.COV2.S vaccine versus placebo. The clonotype originates from a person aged 18-65 years who received the Ad26.COV2.S COVID-19 vaccine or a placebo.

CDR3 region: CASSEAWGTDTQYF. CDR3 nucleotides: TGTGCCAGCAGTGAAGCGTGGGGCACAGATACGCAGTATTTT. The chain employs TRBV6-1 and TRBJ2-3; D unclear. CDR3 length equals 14 residues. Germline V CDR1 and CDR2: MNHNS, SASEGT. V lost 0 bases and J lost 1, with 5 bases in between.